This T cell receptor (beta chain) comes out of a study of blood T cell repertoires in COVID-19. V lost 6 bases and J lost 5; bases outside the gene matches: 11. Germline CDR1 and CDR2: LNHDA and SQIVND (reference sequence). The CDR3 spans 15 residues. This clone was observed a single time. Only in-frame clones appear in the TCRdb table, and some are missing; sequencing was by immunoSEQ multiplex PCR. The sample shows some 170,000 clones, about four fifths of them seen only once. Material for sequencing was peripheral blood. The chain employs TRBV19 and TRBJ2-5, with TRBD1 identical over 8 bases. The sequence was obtained from a woman in her 40s with COVID-19, enrolled during active disease. The CDR3 DNA reads as TGTGCCAGTAGGTCTTCAGGGGGCGCAGGGGAGACCCAGTACTTC. Its protein is CASRSSGGAGETQYF.